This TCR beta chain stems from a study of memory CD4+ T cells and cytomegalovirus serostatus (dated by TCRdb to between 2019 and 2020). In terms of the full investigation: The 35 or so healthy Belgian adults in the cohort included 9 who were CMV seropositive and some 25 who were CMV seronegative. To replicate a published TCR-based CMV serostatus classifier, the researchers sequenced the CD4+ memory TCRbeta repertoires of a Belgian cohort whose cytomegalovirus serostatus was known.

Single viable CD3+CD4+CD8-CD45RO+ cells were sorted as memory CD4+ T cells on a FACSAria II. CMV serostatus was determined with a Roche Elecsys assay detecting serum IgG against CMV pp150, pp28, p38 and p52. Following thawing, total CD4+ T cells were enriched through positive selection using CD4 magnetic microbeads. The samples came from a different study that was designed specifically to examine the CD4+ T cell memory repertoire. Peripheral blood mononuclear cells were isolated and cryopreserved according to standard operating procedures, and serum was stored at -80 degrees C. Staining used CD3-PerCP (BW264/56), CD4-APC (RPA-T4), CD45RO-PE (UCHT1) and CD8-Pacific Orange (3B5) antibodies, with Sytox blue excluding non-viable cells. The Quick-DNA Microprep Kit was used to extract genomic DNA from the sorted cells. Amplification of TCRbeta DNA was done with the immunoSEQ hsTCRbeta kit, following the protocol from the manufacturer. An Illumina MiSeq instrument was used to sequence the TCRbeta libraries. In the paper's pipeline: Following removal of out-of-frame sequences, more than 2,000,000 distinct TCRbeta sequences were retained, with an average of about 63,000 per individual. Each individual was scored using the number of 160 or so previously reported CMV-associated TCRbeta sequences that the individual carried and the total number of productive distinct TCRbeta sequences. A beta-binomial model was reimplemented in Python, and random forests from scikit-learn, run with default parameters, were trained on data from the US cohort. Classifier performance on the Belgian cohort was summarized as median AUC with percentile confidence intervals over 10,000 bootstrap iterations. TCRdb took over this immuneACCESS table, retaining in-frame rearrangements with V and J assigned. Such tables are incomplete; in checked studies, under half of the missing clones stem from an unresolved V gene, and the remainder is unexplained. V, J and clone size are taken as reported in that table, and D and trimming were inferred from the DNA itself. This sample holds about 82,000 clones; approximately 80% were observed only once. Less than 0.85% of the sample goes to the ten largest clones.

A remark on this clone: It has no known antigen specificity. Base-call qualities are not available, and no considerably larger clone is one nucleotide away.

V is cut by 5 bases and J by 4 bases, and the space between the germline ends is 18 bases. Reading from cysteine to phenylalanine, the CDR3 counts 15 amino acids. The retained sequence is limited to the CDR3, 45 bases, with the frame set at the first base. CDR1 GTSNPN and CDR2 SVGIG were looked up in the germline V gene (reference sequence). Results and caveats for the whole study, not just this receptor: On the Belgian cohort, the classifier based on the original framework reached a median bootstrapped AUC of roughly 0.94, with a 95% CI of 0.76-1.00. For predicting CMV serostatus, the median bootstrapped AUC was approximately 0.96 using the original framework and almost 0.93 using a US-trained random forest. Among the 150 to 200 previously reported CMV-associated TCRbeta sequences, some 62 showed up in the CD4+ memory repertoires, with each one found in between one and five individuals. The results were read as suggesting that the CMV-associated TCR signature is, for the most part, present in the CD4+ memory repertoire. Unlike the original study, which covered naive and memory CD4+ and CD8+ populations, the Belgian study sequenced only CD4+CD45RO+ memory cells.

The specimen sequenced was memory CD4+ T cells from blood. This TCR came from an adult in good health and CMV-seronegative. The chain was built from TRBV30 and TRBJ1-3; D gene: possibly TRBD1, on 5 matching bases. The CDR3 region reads CAWRYLGAAGNTIYF. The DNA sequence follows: TGTGCCTGGCGCTACTTAGGGGCCGCGGGAAACACCATATATTTT. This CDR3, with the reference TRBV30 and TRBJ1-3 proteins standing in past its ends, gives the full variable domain SQTIHQWPATLVQPVGSPLSLECTVEGTSNPNLYWYRQAAGRGLQLLFYSVGIGQISSEVPQNLSASRPQDRQFILSSKKLLLSDSGFYLCAWRYLGAAGNTIYFGEGSWLTVV.